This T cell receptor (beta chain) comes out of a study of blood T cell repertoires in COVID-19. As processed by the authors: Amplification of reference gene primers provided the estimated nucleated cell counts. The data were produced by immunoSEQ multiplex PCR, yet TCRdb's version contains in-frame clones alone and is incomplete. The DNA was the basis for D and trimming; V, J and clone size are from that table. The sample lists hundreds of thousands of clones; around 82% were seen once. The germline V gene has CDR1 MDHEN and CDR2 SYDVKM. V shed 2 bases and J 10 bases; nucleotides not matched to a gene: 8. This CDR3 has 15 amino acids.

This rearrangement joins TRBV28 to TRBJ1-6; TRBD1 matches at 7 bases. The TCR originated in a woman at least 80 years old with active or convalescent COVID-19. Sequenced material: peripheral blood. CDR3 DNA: TGTGCCAGCAGTTTAGCCGGACAGGTCGGATCACCCCTCCACTTT. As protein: CASSLAGQVGSPLHF.